This TCR beta chain came from a study of T cells after yellow fever vaccination. Germline CDR1 MGHDK, CDR2 SYGVNS. The CDR3 totals 12 residues. Trimming pared 1 base from V and 4 bases from J, leaving 4 bases between. For TCR, cDNA came from 5'RACE template switching, which added a universal primer site and UMIs. Each CDR3 protein gets one entry after TCRdb re-called the 5' RACE reads with MiXCR. This table holds 150,000 to 200,000 distinct CDR3 sequences, more than 5.5% found once. This clonotype was detected many times. The antigen remains undetermined. Study findings and constraints: Of the clonotypes, a small share occurred in both CD4 and CD8 compartments.

The specimen was CD4+ T cells sorted from PBMCs, collected 5 to 6 days after the first yellow fever vaccination. The source of this sequence is a man aged 18 to 29 who received the YFV17D yellow fever vaccine. The V gene is TRBV25-1, the J gene TRBJ2-5; D is unclear. The CDR3 nucleotides read TGTGCCAGCAGTGAATTTCCAGAGACCCAGTACTTC. Protein sequence: CASSEFPETQYF. Variable domain in full (rest from reference TRBV25-1 and TRBJ2-5): EADIYQTPRYLVIGTGKKITLECSQTMGHDKMYWYQQDPGMELHLIHYSYGVNSTEKGDLSSESTVSRIRTEHFPLTLESARPSHTSQYLCASSEFPETQYFGPGTRLLVL.